This T cell receptor beta chain was sequenced for a study of blood T cell repertoires in COVID-19. Looking at the study overall: The cDNA or gDNA used as material had been derived from T cells, B-cell-depleted T cells, or PBMCs.

Original methodology: Reference gene primer amplification yielded estimated nucleated cell counts. TCRdb's table, derived via immunoSEQ multiplex PCR, lists solely in-frame clones and lacks some. The V and J calls and the clone size are those of that table, but D and trimming were determined from the DNA. The sample consists of about 100,000 clones, just over 90% of them appearing once. Between the trimmed V and J ends, which lost 5 bases and 8 bases, there was a span of 9 bases. CDR3 length: 11 residues. The germline gives CDR1 DFQATT, CDR2 SNEGSKA (reference sequence). This chain joins TRBV20-1 and TRBJ1-4, with D perhaps TRBD1 (5 bases). This receptor was identified in a man between 45 and 60 years old with active COVID-19. Sequencing used peripheral blood. CDR3 sequence (DNA): TGCAGTGCTCTTGGGGGGGAAAAACTGTTTTTT. Encoded protein: CSALGGEKLFF.